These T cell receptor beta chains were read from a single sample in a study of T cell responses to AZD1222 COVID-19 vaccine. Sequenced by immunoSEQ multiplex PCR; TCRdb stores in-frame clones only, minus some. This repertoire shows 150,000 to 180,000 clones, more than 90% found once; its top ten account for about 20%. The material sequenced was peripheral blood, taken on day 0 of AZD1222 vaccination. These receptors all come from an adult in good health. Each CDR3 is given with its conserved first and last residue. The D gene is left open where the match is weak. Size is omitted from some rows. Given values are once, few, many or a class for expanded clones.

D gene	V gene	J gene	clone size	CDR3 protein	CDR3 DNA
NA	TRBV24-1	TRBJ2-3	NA	CATSHVGTQYF	TGTGCCACCAGTCATGTGGGTACGCAGTATTTT
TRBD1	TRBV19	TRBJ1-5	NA	CASCRDSSVGGNQPQHF	TGTGCCAGTTGCCGGGACAGCTCCGTTGGAGGCAATCAGCCCCAGCATTTT
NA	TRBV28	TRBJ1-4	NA	CASSLPSRGTNEKLFF	TGTGCCAGCAGTTTACCTAGCAGGGGAACTAATGAAAAACTGTTTTTT
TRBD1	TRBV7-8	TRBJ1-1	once	CASSVITGGRMNTEAFF	TGTGCCAGCAGCGTAATAACAGGGGGCCGGATGAACACTGAAGCTTTCTTT
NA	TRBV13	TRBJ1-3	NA	CASSKPSLREGGSF	TGTGCCAGCAGCAAACCCTCCCTCCGGGAGGGCGGCAGCTTT
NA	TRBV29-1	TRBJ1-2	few	CSVGESYGYTF	TGCAGCGTTGGAGAATCCTATGGCTACACCTTC
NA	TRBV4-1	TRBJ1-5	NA	CASSQAMTSNQPQHF	TGCGCCAGCAGCCAAGCGATGACTAGCAATCAGCCCCAGCATTTT
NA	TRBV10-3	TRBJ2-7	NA	CAITAGSSYEQYF	TGTGCCATCACTGCCGGGAGCTCCTACGAGCAGTACTTC
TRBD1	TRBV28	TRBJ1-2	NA	CASSYRQGTYGYTF	TGTGCCAGCAGTTATCGACAGGGGACCTATGGCTACACCTTC
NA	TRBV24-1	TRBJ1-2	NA	CATSDPTQGDYGYTF	TGTGCCACCAGTGACCCGACACAGGGTGACTATGGCTACACCTTC
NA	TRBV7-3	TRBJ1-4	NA	CASSPTSEGKLFF	TGTGCCAGCAGCCCCACGTCGGAGGGAAAACTGTTTTTT
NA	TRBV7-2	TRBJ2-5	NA	CASSFRGRQETQYF	TGTGCCAGCAGCTTTCGGGGGCGACAAGAGACCCAGTACTTC
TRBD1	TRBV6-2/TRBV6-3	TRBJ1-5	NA	CASSYSGTGRVTNQPQHF	TGTGCCAGCAGTTACTCCGGGACAGGGCGTGTTACTAATCAGCCCCAGCATTTT
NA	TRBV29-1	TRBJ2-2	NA	CSVVTRPRELFF	TGCAGCGTTGTTACACGTCCTCGGGAGCTGTTTTTT
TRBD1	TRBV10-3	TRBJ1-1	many	CAISKNSGGDYTEAFF	TGTGCCATCAGTAAAAATTCAGGGGGAGACTATACTGAAGCTTTCTTT
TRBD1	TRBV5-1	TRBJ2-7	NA	CASRRDRRYEQYF	TGCGCCAGCAGGCGGGACAGGAGATACGAGCAGTACTTC
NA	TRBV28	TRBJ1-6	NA	CASSSPLGSLHF	TGTGCCAGCAGTTCCCCCCTGGGATCCCTCCACTTT
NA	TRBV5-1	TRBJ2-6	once	CASRLESGSGANVLTF	TGCGCCAGCAGGCTGGAGTCTGGCTCTGGGGCCAACGTCCTGACTTTC
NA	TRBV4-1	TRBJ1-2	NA	CASSQDHLERGGHGYTF	TGCGCCAGCAGCCAAGATCATTTGGAGCGAGGGGGTCATGGCTACACCTTC
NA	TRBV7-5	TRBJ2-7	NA	CARSSDGGQGACEQYF	TGTGCCAGAAGCTCCGACGGTGGACAGGGGGCTTGCGAGCAGTACTTC
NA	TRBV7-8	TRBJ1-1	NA	CASSPGVAGQNTEAFF	TGTGCCAGCAGCCCAGGGGTGGCAGGACAGAACACTGAAGCTTTCTTT
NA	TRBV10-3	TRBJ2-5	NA	CAISDSSPDREYF	TGTGCCATCAGTGATTCTTCTCCGGACAGAGAGTACTTC
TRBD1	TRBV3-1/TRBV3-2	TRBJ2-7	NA	CASSQGWTGGGYEQYF	TGTGCCAGCAGCCAAGGCTGGACAGGGGGCGGCTACGAGCAGTACTTC